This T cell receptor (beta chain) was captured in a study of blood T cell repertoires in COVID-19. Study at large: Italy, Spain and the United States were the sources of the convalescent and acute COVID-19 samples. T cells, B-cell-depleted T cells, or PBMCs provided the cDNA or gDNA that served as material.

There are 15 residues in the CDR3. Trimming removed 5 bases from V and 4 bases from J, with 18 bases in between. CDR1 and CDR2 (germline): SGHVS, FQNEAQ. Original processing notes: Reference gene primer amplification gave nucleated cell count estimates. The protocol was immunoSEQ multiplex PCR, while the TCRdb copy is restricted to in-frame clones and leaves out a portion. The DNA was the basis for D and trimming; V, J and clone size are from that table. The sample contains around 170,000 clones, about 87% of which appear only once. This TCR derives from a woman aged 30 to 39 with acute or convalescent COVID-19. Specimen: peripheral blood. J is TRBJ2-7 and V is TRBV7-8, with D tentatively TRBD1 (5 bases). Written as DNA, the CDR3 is TGTGCCAGCAGCAAAAGGGGTATGTTGGTTTACGAGCAGTACTTC. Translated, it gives CASSKRGMLVYEQYF.